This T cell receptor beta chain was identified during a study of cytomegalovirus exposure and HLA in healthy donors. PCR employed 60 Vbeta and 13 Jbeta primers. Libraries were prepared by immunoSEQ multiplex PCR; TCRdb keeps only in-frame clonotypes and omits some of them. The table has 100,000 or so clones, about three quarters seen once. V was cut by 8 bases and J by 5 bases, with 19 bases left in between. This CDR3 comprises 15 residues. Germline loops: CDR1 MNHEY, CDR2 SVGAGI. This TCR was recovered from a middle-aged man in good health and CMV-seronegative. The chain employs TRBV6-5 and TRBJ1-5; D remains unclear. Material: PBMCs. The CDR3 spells CASAQRGSAYQPQHF. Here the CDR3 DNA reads TGTGCCAGCGCCCAGAGAGGCAGTGCTTATCAGCCCCAGCATTTT.